Each of the 20 T cell receptor beta chains below was sequenced from the same sample in a study of cytomegalovirus exposure and HLA in healthy donors. PCR primers comprised 60 Vbeta and 13 Jbeta primers. Data came from immunoSEQ multiplex PCR; TCRdb stores just in-frame clones and leaves some out. The sample consists of over 150,000 clones, 75% to 85% of them appearing once. The specimen sequenced was PBMCs. These TCRs come from a woman aged 60-75 years in good health and CMV-seropositive.

This clone was counted a few times. Different DNA sequences within this sample yield the same CDR3. The chain uses TRBV30 and TRBJ1-3; D gene ambiguous. The CDR3 spans 13 residues. CDR1 is GTSNPN and CDR2 is SVGIG in the germline V gene (reference sequence). Deletions cut 3 bases from V and 0 bases from J, with 6 bases between. The CDR3 here is CAWSQSSGNTIYF. Written as DNA, the CDR3 is TGTGCCTGGAGCCAATCCTCTGGAAACACCATATATTTT.

This clone was observed a handful of times. The chain recombines TRBV6-5 with TRBJ2-1; D gene uncertain. The V gene lost 0 bases and the J gene lost 5 bases, with 8 bases spanning the gap. CDR3 length: 14 residues. The germline CDR1 and CDR2 sequences are MNHEY and SVGAGI. The CDR3 sequence: CASSYSGVDNEQFF. CDR3 sequence (DNA): TGTGCCAGCAGTTACTCGGGCGTAGACAATGAGCAGTTCTTC.

The chain recombines TRBV5-1 with TRBJ2-2, with D possibly being TRBD2 (7 bases). From germline, CDR1 is SGHRS and CDR2 YFSETQ. V was pared by 4 bases and J by 8 bases, with 15 bases between. The CDR3 has 14 residues. In nucleotides, the CDR3 is TGCGCCAGCAGCGTCGACGGGGGGCCTGGGGAGCTGTTTTTT. It codes for CASSVDGGPGELFF.

The V gene is TRBV5-6, the J gene TRBJ2-7; D gene uncertain. The germline V and J ends were trimmed by 0 bases and 6 bases, with 4 bases remaining between them. In germline, CDR1 is SGHDT, CDR2 YYEEEE. The CDR3 spans 11 residues. CDR3: CASSLGREQYF. The CDR3 DNA is TGTGCCAGCAGCTTGGGTCGCGAGCAGTACTTC.

This chain connects TRBV19 to TRBJ1-4; TRBD1 aligns across 10 bases. With 9 bases clipped from V and 5 bases from J, the junction kept 9 bases outside the gene matches. CDR3 size: 15 residues. Germline assignment: CDR1 LNHDA and CDR2 SQIVND (reference sequence). The CDR3, as DNA: TGTGCCAGCCTCAATCCGGGACAGGGGAATGAAAAACTGTTTTTT. It specifies CASLNPGQGNEKLFF.

This chain connects TRBV2 to TRBJ2-1; TRBD2 agrees at 10 bases. Germline trimming cut 3 bases from V and 6 bases from J; bases unmatched to any gene: 5. CDR1 is SNHLY and CDR2 is FYNNEI in the germline V gene. The CDR3 is 15 amino acids. The CDR3: CASSDWIAGGNEQFF. The CDR3 region has the DNA TGTGCCAGCAGTGATTGGATAGCGGGAGGCAATGAGCAGTTCTTC.

About this clone: One end of the junction varies from germline; a read error may be responsible. The genes are TRBV30 and TRBJ2-6; the D gene is possibly TRBD1 (5 bases). Germline V gene data show CDR1 as GTSNPN and CDR2 as SVGIG (reference sequence). This CDR3 spans 14 amino acids. Here the CDR3 DNA reads TGTGCCTGGAGTTGGGTAGCTGGGGCCAACGGCCTGACTTTC. Its translation: CAWSWVAGANGLTF.

The rearrangement uses TRBV10-3 and TRBJ2-7; 9 bases align to TRBD1. This CDR3 is built from 15 residues. Trimming took 7 bases from V and 7 from J; bases not matched to a gene: 14. Germline V gene data show CDR1 as ENHRY and CDR2 as SYGVKD. The CDR3 here is CAIKPPGQGSGEQYF. As DNA, the CDR3 is TGTGCCATCAAGCCGCCGGGACAGGGATCCGGAGAGCAGTACTTC.

The V gene is TRBV5-6, the J gene TRBJ2-1; D may be TRBD1 (5 bases). CDR3 size: 12 residues. Germline V gene sequence: CDR1 SGHDT, CDR2 YYEEEE. V was trimmed by 4 bases and J by 9 bases, leaving 11 bases between them. Written as DNA, the CDR3 is TGTGCCAGCAGCCCATTTGGGGCTGAGCAGTTCTTC. It codes for CASSPFGAEQFF.

Only a few counts were recorded for this clone. The chain employs TRBV28 and TRBJ2-3, with 9 bases identical to TRBD1. Germline values: CDR1 MDHEN, CDR2 SYDVKM. The CDR3 extends over 18 amino acids. The ends lost 5 bases at V and 0 bases at J; junction bases unmatched: 12. CDR3 DNA: TGTGCCAGCAGTCCCTATCCGGGACAGGGCATGAGCACAGATACGCAGTATTTT. Translated: CASSPYPGQGMSTDTQYF.

The chain joins TRBV5-4 to TRBJ2-5; TRBD1 matches at 7 bases. The length of the CDR3 is 14 residues. After removal of 4 bases from V and 2 bases from J, the junction contained 5 bases not matched to a gene. The germline V gene encodes CDR1 SGHNT and CDR2 YYREEE (reference sequence). The CDR3 DNA reads as TGTGCCAGCAGCAGTTGGGACAGACAAGAGACCCAGTACTTC. Translated: CASSSWDRQETQYF.

The J gene is TRBJ1-5, the V gene TRBV6-5; TRBD1 matches 7 bases. Trimming cost V 6 bases and J 2 bases; bases outside gene matches: 4. The V gene's germline CDR1 is MNHEY and CDR2 SVGAGI. The CDR3 runs to 14 residues. CDR3 loop: CASRRDSGNQPQHF. The CDR3 DNA sequence: TGTGCCAGCAGGAGGGACAGCGGCAATCAGCCCCAGCATTTT.

The chain links TRBV4-2 to TRBJ2-1, with 13 bases lining up with TRBD2. Germline CDR1 and CDR2: LGHNA and YNFKEQ. V gave up 5 bases and J gave up 4 bases; unmatched junction bases: 14. The CDR3 covers 19 residues. CDR3: CASSARSTSGRAGYNEQFF. CDR3 nucleotide sequence: TGTGCCAGCAGCGCCCGAAGTACTAGCGGGAGGGCAGGTTACAATGAGCAGTTCTTC.

The chain joins TRBV9 to TRBJ2-7, with 7 bases fitting TRBD1. Trimming at V came to 0 bases and at J to 3 bases, leaving 3 bases not matched to a gene. This CDR3 is built from 14 residues. Per germline, CDR1 SGDLS and CDR2 YYNGEE. CDR3 bases: TGTGCCAGCAGCGTAGCGCCAGGGGGCTACGAGCAGTACTTC. It is translated as CASSVAPGGYEQYF.

The rearrangement joins TRBV5-1 to TRBJ1-2; D uncertain. The germline V gene encodes CDR1 SGHRS and CDR2 YFSETQ. Trimming shortened V by 4 bases and J by 7 bases, and 20 bases separated the two germline ends. The CDR3 is 15 amino acids. The CDR3 nucleotides are TGCGCCAGCAGCCCCTCCGTGGCCCTTGAGGGTGGCTACACCTTC. Translated, it gives CASSPSVALEGGYTF.

This clone was picked up a small number of times. The CDR3 spells CASSPPYSSYEQYF. DNA for the CDR3: TGTGCCAGCTCACCACCTTACAGTTCCTACGAGCAGTACTTC. The chain carries TRBV18 and TRBJ2-7; the D is unclear. CDR1 is KGHSH and CDR2 is LQKENI in the germline V gene. V was clipped by 0 bases and J by 1 base, with 7 bases between them. This CDR3 is 14 amino acids long.

The table lists this clone with a few counts. CDR3: CASSPRSGLAGVIEQYF. In nucleotides, the CDR3 is TGTGCCAGCTCACCCCGGTCGGGGCTAGCGGGAGTAATTGAGCAGTACTTC. The chain combines TRBV18 with TRBJ2-7; 10 nucleotides align to TRBD2. Germline V lookup: CDR1 KGHSH, CDR2 LQKENI. With V trimmed by 3 bases and J by 7 bases, 15 bases remained unmatched. This CDR3 spans 17 amino acids. Using reference TRBV18 and TRBJ2-7 for the parts outside the CDR3, the full variable domain is NAGVMQNPRHLVRRRGQEARLRCSPMKGHSHVYWYRQLPEEGLKFMVYLQKENIIDESGMPKERFSAEFPKEGPSILRIQQVVRGDSAAYFCASSPRSGLAGVIEQYFGPGTRLTVT.

J is TRBJ1-2 and V is TRBV7-8, with 7 nucleotides matching TRBD1. This CDR3 region has 15 residues. V lost 5 bases and J lost 6; bases outside the gene matches: 12. The germline CDR1 and CDR2 sequences are SGHVS and FQNEAQ. The chain's CDR3 is CASSINRQGWDGYTF. Here the CDR3 DNA reads TGTGCCAGCAGCATTAACCGACAGGGTTGGGATGGCTACACCTTC.

This clone showed up just once. The rearrangement links TRBV13 to TRBJ2-2, with D maybe TRBD2 (5 bases). Germline V gives CDR1 PRHDT, CDR2 FYEKMQ (reference sequence). The V end was cut by 3 bases, the J end by 8 bases, with 13 bases between. The CDR3 totals 14 residues. CDR3 nucleotide sequence: TGTGCCAGCAGCTTCGGCGGAGGTGGGGGGGAGCTGTTTTTT. This encodes CASSFGGGGGELFF.

V gene TRBV2 combines with J gene TRBJ2-5; D perhaps matches TRBD1 (5 bases). The J call may be in error: the DNA end matches TRBJ2-7 better. From germline, CDR1 is SNHLY and CDR2 FYNNEI. The CDR3 is made up of 15 amino acids. CDR3 loop: CASSERTRGTYEQYF. The CDR3 nucleotides are TGTGCCAGCAGTGAGAGGACAAGGGGAACCTACGAGCAGTACTTC.